This T cell receptor (beta chain) was captured in a study of post-analysis software for immune sequencing data. Across the study: The disease courses spanned relapsing-remitting, secondary progressive and progressive-relapsing forms of multiple sclerosis.

As concerns this clonotype: The antigen remains undetermined.

The TCR beta cDNA libraries contained unique molecular identifiers. The authors obtained roughly 500,000 cDNA molecules from approximately 0.95 to 9.8 million T cells. A single record per CDR3 protein comes from TCRdb applying MiXCR to the PCR reads. This table has about 820,000 distinct CDR3 sequences, under 70% appearing once. Study findings and constraints: Five TRBV segments, including TRBV5-6, TRBV5-1 and TRBV20-1, were more frequent in patients than controls. Samples prepared in the same batch strongly co-clustered by F measure. The normalized Chao1 diversity of multiple sclerosis patients was significantly lower than that of controls.

The CDR3 contains 15 residues. The junction had 6 bases not matched to a gene; V was cut back by 4 bases and J by 5 bases. Germline V lookup: CDR1 SGHRS, CDR2 YFSETQ. The genes are TRBV5-1 and TRBJ1-6, with 7 bases matching TRBD1. Material: blood. The receptor's source is a girl between 5 and 17 years old with multiple sclerosis. The CDR3: CASSPKTGNNSPLHF. The DNA for the CDR3 is TGCGCCAGCAGCCCCAAGACAGGGAATAATTCACCCCTCCACTTT.